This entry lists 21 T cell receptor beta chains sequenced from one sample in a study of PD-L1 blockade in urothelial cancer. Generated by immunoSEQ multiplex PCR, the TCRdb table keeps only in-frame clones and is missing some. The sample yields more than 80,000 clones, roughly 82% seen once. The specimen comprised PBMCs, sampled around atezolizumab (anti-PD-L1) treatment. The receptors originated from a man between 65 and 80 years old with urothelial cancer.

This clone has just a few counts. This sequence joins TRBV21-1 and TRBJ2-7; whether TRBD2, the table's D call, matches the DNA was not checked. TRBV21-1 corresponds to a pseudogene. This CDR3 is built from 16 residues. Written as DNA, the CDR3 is TGTGCCAGCAGCCCTAAGTGGTGGGAGGGGACTTACGAGCAGTACTTC. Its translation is CASSPKWWEGTYEQYF.

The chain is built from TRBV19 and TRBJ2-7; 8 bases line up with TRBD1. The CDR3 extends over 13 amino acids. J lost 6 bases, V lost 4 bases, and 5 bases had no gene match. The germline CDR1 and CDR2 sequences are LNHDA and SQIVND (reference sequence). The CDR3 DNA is TGTGCCAGTAGTACCGGGACAGGCGGCGAGCAGTACTTC. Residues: CASSTGTGGEQYF.

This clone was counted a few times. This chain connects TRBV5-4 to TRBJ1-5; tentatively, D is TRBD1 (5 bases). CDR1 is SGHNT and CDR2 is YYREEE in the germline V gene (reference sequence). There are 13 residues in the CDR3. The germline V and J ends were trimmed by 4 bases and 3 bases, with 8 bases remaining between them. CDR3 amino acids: CASSMDINQPQHF. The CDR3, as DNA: TGTGCCAGCAGCATGGACATCAATCAGCCCCAGCATTTT. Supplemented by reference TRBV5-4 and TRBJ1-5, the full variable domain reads ETGVTQSPTHLIKTRGQQVTLRCSSQSGHNTVSWYQQALGQGPQFIFQYYREEENGRGNFPPRFSGLQFPNYSSELNVNALELDDSALYLCASSMDINQPQHFGDGTRLSIL.

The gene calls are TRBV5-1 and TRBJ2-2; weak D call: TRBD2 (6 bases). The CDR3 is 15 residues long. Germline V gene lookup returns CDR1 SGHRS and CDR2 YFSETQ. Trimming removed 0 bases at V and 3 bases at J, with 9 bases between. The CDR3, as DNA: TGCGCCAGCAGCTTGGTTCCGGGAGACACCGGGGAGCTGTTTTTT. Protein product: CASSLVPGDTGELFF.

The CDR3 DNA follows: TGTGCCAGCAGCCAAGATTTACAGGGGACCTACGAGCAGTACTTC. It specifies CASSQDLQGTYEQYF. The chain couples TRBV4-2 to TRBJ2-7; TRBD1 agrees at 7 bases. This CDR3 has 15 residues. CDR1 is LGHNA, CDR2 YNFKEQ, per germline. The V and J ends lost 0 bases and 2 bases, in that order; junction bases with no gene match: 4.

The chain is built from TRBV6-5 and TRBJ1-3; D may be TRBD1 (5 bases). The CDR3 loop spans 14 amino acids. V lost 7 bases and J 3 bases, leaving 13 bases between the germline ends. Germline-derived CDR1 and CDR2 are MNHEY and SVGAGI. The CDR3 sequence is CASILQQGGNTIYF. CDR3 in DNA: TGTGCCAGCATCTTACAGCAGGGTGGAAACACCATATATTTT.

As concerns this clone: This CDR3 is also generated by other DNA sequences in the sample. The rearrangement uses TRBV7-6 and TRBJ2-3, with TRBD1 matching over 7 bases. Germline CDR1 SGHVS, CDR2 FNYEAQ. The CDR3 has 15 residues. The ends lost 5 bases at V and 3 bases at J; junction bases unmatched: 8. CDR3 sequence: CASSPLTGTTDTQYF. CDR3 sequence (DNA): TGTGCCAGCAGCCCCTTGACAGGGACGACAGATACGCAGTATTTT. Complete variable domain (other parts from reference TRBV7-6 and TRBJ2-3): GAGVSQSPRYKVTKRGQDVALRCDPISGHVSLYWYRQALGQGPEFLTYFNYEAQQDKSGLPNDRFSAERPEGSISTLTIQRTEQRDSAMYRCASSPLTGTTDTQYFGPGTRLTVL.

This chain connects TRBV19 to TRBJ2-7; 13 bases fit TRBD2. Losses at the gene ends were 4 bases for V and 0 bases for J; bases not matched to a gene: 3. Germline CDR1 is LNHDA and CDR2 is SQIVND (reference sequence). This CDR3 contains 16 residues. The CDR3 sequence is CASSTGLAGSSYEQYF. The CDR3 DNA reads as TGTGCCAGTAGTACGGGACTAGCGGGGTCCTCCTACGAGCAGTACTTC.

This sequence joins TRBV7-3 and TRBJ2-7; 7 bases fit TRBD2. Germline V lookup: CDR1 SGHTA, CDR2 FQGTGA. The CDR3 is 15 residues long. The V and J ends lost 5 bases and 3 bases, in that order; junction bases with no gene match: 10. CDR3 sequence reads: CASSPDIAGYYEQYF. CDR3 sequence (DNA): TGTGCCAGCAGCCCAGACATAGCGGGCTACTACGAGCAGTACTTC.

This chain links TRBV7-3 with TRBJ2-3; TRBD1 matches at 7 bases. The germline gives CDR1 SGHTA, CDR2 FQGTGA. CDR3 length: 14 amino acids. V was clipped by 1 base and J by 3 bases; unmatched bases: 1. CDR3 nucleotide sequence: TGTGCCAGCAGCTTAAAGGGACAGACAGATACGCAGTATTTT. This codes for CASSLKGQTDTQYF.

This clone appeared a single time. CDR3 loop: CASSPRTAADTQYF. The DNA for the CDR3 is TGTGCCAGCAGCCCCCGGACTGCAGCAGATACGCAGTATTTT. The chain is built from TRBV9 and TRBJ2-3; tentative D call: TRBD2 (5 bases). The ends were cut back, 4 bases at V and 4 bases at J, with 13 bases in the middle. Germline loops: CDR1 SGDLS, CDR2 YYNGEE. The CDR3 runs 14 residues.

CDR3 nucleotides: TGTGCCAGCTCGCCCACAGGGGCCGACACAGATACGCAGTATTTT. Encoded protein: CASSPTGADTDTQYF. This chain connects TRBV18 to TRBJ2-3, with 7 nucleotides matching TRBD1. The germline gives CDR1 KGHSH, CDR2 LQKENI. This CDR3 is built from 15 residues. V lost 6 bases, J lost 2 bases, and 8 bases stayed unmatched.

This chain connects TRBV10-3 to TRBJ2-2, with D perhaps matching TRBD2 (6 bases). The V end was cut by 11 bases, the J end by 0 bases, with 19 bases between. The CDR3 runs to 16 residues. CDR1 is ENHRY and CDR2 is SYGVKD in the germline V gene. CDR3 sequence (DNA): TGTGCCTCCAGGGAGGCGGGCTACCCGAACACCGGGGAGCTGTTTTTT. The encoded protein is CASREAGYPNTGELFF.

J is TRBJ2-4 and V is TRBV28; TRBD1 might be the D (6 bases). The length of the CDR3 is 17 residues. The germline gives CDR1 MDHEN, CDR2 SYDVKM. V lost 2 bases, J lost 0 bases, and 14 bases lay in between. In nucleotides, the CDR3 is TGTGCCAGCAGTTTAGTAAACAGGGAGCTAGCCAAAAACATTCAGTACTTC. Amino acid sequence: CASSLVNRELAKNIQYF.

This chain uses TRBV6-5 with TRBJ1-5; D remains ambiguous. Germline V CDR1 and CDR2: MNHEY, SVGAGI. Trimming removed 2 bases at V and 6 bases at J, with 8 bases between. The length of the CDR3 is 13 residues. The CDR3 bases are TGTGCCAGCAGTTACGAGGGTGGTCAGCCCCAGCATTTT. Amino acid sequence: CASSYEGGQPQHF.

This CDR3 reads CASSQDLDSSYGYTF. The CDR3 DNA reads TGTGCCAGCAGCCAAGATCTGGACAGCAGCTATGGCTACACCTTC. The chain has TRBV14 and TRBJ1-2; D is perhaps TRBD1 (6 bases). The CDR3 loop spans 15 amino acids. The germline V and J ends were trimmed by 0 bases and 4 bases, with 12 bases remaining between them. Germline CDR1 reads SGHDN; CDR2 reads FVKESK.

CDR3 in amino acids: CASSSQGLANTEAFF. CDR3 DNA: TGCGCCAGCAGCTCACAGGGGTTGGCGAACACTGAAGCTTTCTTT. The chain links TRBV5-1 to TRBJ1-1, with 7 positions matching TRBD1. J was trimmed by 1 base and V by 3 bases; bases with no gene match: 6. Germline V CDR1 and CDR2: SGHRS, YFSETQ. This CDR3 contains 15 residues.

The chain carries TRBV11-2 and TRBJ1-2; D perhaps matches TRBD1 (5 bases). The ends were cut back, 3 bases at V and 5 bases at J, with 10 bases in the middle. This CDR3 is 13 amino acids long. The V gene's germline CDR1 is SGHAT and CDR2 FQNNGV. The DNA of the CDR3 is TGTGCCAGCAGCTTTGGGGCAGAATATGGCTACACCTTC. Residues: CASSFGAEYGYTF.

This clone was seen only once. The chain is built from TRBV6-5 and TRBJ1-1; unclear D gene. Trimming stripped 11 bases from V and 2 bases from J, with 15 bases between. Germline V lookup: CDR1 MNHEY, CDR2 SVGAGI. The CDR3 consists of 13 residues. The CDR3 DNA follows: TGTGCCGGTGAGTCTCAGGAAAACACTGAAGCTTTCTTT. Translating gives CAGESQENTEAFF.

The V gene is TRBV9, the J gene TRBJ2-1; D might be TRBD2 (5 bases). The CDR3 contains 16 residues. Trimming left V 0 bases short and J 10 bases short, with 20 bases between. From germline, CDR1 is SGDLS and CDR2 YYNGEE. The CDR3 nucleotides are TGTGCCAGCAGCGTAGGGGTGGGAGTTGGGTTAGGAGAGCAGTTCTTC. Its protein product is CASSVGVGVGLGEQFF.

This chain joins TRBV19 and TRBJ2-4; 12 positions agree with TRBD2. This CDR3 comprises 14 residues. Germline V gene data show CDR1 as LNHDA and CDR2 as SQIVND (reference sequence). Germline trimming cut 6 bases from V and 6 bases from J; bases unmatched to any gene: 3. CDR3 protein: CASRLAGGGNIQYF. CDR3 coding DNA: TGTGCCAGTAGGCTAGCGGGGGGGGGAAACATTCAGTACTTC. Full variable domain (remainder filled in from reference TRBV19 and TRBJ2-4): DGGITQSPKYLFRKEGQNVTLSCEQNLNHDAMYWYRQDPGQGLRLIYYSQIVNDFQKGDIAEGYSVSREKKESFPLTVTSAQKNPTAFYLCASRLAGGGNIQYFGAGTRLSVL.